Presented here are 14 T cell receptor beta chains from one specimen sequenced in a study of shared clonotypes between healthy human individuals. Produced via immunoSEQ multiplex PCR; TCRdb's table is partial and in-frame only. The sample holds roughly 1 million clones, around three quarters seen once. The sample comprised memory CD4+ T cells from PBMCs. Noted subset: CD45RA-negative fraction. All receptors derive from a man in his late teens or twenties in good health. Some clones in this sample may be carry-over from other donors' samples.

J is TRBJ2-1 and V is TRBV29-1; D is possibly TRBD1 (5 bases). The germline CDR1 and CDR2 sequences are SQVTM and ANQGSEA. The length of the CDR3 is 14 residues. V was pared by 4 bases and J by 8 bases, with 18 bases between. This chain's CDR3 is CSVALARVFDEQFF. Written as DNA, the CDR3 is TGCAGCGTTGCCCTTGCCAGGGTCTTCGATGAGCAGTTCTTC.

The CDR3 loop reads CASSSQGPGELFF. For the CDR3, the DNA is TGTGCCAGCAGCTCACAGGGCCCCGGGGAGCTGTTTTTT. The rearrangement links TRBV4-2 to TRBJ2-2, with a possible D match to TRBD1 (6 bases). The CDR3 is made up of 13 amino acids. Germline assignment: CDR1 LGHNA and CDR2 YNFKEQ. V was cut by 5 bases and J by 6 bases, with 10 bases left in between.

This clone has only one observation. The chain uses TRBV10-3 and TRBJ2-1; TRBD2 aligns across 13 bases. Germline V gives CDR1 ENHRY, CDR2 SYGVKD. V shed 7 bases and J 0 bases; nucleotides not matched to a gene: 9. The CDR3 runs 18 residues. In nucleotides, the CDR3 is TGTGCCATCACCCTGACTAGCGGGAGGCCCCGCTCCTACAATGAGCAGTTCTTC. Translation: CAITLTSGRPRSYNEQFF.

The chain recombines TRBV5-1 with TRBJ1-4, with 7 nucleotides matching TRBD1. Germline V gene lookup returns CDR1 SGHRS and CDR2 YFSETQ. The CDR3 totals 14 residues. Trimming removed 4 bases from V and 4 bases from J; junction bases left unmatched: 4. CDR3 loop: CASSPGTDNEKLFF. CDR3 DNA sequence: TGCGCCAGCAGCCCCGGGACAGATAATGAAAAACTGTTTTTT.

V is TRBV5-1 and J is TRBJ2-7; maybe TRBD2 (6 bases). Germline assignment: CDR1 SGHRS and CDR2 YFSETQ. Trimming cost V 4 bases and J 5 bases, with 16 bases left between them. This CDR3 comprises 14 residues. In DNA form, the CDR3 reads TGCGCCAGCAGCATTAGCGGCGCGGAGGACGAGCAGTACTTC. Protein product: CASSISGAEDEQYF.

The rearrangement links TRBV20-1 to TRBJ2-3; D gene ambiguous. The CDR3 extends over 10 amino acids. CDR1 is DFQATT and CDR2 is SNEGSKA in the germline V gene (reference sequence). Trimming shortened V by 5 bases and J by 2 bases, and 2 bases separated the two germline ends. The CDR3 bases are TGCAGTGCTCCCACAGATACGCAGTATTTT. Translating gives CSAPTDTQYF.

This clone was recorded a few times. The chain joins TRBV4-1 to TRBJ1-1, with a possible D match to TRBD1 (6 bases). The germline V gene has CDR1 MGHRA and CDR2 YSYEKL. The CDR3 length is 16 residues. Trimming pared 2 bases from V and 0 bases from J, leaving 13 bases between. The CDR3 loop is CASSQPGAIMNTEAFF. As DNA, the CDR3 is TGCGCCAGCAGCCAACCAGGGGCGATCATGAACACTGAAGCTTTCTTT.

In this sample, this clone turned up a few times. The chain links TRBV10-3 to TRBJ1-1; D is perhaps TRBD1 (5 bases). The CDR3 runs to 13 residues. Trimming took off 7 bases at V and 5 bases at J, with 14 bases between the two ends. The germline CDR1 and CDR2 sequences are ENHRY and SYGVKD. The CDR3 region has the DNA TGTGCCATCAAAGTAGGGGAGAATACTGAAGCTTTCTTT. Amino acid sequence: CAIKVGENTEAFF.

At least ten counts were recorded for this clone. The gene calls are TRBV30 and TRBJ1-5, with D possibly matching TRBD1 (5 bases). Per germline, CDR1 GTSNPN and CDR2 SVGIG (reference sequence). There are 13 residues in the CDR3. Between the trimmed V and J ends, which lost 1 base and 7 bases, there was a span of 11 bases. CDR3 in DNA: TGTGCCTGGAGTGAGGGGTCGCAACAGCCCCAGCATTTT. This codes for CAWSEGSQQPQHF.

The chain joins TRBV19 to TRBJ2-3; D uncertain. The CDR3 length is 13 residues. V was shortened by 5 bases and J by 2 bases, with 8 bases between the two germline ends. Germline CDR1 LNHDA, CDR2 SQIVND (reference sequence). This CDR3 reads CASSLFLTDTQYF. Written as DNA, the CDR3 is TGTGCCAGTAGTCTCTTCCTCACAGATACGCAGTATTTT.

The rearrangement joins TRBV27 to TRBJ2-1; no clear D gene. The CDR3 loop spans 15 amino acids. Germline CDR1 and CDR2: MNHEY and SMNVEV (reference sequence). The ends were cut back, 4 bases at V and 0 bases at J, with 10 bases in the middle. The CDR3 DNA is TGTGCCAGCAGTTCCTTACCATTCTCCTACAATGAGCAGTTCTTC. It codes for CASSSLPFSYNEQFF.

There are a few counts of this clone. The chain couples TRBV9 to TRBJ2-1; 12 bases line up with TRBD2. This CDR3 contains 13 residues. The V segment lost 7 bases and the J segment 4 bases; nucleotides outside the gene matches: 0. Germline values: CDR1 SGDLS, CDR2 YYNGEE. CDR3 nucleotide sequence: TGTGCCAGCGGGACTAGCGGGTACAATGAGCAGTTCTTC. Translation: CASGTSGYNEQFF. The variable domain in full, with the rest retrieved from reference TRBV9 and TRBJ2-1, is DSGVTQTPKHLITATGQRVTLRCSPRSGDLSVYWYQQSLDQGLQFLIQYYNGEERAKGNILERFSAQQFPDLHSELNLSSLELGDSALYFCASGTSGYNEQFFGPGTRLTVL.

DNA of the CDR3: TGTGCCAGCAGTTTCGGGGGGGCCTCCGAGCAGTACTTC. Protein: CASSFGGASEQYF. This rearrangement joins TRBV27 to TRBJ2-7; 8 nucleotides align to TRBD2. This CDR3 region has 13 residues. J was trimmed by 6 bases and V by 3 bases; bases with no gene match: 4. CDR1 MNHEY and CDR2 SMNVEV come from the germline V gene (reference sequence).

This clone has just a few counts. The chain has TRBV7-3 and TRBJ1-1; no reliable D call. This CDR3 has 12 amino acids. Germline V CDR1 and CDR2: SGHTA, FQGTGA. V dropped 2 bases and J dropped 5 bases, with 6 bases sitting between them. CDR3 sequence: CASSLAGTEAFF. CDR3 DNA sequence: TGTGCCAGCAGCTTAGCAGGAACTGAAGCTTTCTTT.